This TCR beta chain was observed in a study of stem cell transplantation in POMP-related autoinflammatory disease. The repertoire was sequenced with immunoSEQ multiplex PCR; TCRdb's copy has only in-frame clones and lacks some. The sample has some 29,000 clones; around 90% are singletons. The CDR3 has 15 amino acids. CDR1 SGDLS and CDR2 YYNGEE come from the germline V gene. V shed 4 bases and J 5 bases; nucleotides not matched to a gene: 9. The material sequenced was CD4+ T cells from PBMCs, taken before stem cell transplantation. The rearrangement links TRBV9 to TRBJ2-5; 9 bases fit TRBD2. The sequence derives from a human donor with POMP-related autoinflammation and immune dysregulation (PRAID). The CDR3 protein is CASSRRGGGGETQYF. CDR3 DNA: TGTGCCAGCAGCCGCCGCGGGGGGGGCGGGGAGACCCAGTACTTC.